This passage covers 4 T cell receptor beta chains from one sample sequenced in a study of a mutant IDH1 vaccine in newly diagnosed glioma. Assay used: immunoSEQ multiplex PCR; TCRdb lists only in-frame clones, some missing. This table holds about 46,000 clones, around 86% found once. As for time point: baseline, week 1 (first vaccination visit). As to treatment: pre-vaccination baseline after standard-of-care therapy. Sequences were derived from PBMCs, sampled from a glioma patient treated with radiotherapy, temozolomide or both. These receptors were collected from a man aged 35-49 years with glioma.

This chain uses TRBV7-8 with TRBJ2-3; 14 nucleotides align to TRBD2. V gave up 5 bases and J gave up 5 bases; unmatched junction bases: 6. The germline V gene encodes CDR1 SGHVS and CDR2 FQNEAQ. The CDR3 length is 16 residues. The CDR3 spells CASSQGLAGAIDTQYF. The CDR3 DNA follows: TGTGCCAGCAGCCAGGGACTAGCGGGAGCGATAGATACGCAGTATTTT.

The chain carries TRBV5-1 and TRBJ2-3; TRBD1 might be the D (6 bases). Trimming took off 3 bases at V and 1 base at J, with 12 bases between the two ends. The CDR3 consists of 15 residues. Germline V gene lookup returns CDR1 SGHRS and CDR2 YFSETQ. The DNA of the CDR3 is TGCGCCAGCAGCTCGAGGGGGAGCGGCACAGATACGCAGTATTTT. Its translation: CASSSRGSGTDTQYF.

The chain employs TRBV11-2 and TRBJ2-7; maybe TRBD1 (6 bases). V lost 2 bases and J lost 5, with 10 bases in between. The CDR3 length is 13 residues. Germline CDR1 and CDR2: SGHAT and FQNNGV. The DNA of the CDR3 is TGTGCCAGCAGCTTATACAGGGCTGACGAGCAGTACTTC. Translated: CASSLYRADEQYF.

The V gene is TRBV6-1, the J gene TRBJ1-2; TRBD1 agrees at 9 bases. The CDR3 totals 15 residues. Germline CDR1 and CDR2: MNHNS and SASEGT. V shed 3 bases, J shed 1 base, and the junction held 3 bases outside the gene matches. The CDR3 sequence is CASSERQGVNYGYTF. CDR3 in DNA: TGTGCCAGCAGTGAGCGACAGGGGGTTAACTATGGCTACACCTTC.